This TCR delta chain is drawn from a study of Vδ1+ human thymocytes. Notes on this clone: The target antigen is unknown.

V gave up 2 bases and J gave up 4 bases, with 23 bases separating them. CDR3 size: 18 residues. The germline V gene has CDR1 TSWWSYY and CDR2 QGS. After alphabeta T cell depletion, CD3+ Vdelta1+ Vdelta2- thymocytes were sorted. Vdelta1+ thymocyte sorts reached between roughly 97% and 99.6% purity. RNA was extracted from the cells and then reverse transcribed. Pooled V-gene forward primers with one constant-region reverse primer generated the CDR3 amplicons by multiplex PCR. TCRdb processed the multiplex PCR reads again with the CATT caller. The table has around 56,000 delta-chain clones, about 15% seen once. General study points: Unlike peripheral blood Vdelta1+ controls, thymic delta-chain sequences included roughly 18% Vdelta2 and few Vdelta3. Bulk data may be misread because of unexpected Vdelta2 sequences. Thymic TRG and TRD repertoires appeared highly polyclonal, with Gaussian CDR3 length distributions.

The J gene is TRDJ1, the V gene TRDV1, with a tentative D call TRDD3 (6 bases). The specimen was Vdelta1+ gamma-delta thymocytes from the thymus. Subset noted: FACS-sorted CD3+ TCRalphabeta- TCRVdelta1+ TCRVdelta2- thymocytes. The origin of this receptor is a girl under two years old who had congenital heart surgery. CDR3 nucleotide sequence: TGTGCTCTTGGGGAAAGGGGGGACGGTTCCTGGCCCGACGATAAACTCATCTTT. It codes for CALGERGDGSWPDDKLIF.